The entry below describes one TCR beta chain. The specificity of this receptor is unknown. Per-nucleotide qualities are absent, and no much larger clonotype sits a single base away. This entry is derived from a study of blood T cells in healthy people across ages (dated by TCRdb to 2014 to 2015). Looking at the study overall: In model experiments, template switching captured about one uniquely barcoded TCR beta cDNA molecule for every two T cells. The study measured age-related changes in TCR beta repertoire diversity using deep sequencing normalized with unique cDNA molecular identifiers. Donors were grouped into four age groups: young (average approximately 15 years), middle-aged (39), aged (around 62) and long-lived (around 82). Two additional independent replicas of 1 million unique cDNA reads from the same blood draw were analyzed for two donors (one aged 18 to 30 and one aged 80 or older). General conclusions and limits of the study: Observed TCR beta diversity per million T cells fell roughly linearly with age, and a significant reduction was already apparent by age around 40. A strong correlation was found between observed TCR beta diversity and the percentage of naive T cells measured by flow cytometry. Because profiling used bulk unsorted PBMCs, naive and antigen-experienced compartments could not be compared conclusively. Total diversity estimates from one million sequenced T cells were considered lower bounds and underestimates. Donor CMV infection status was unknown, potentially confounding age-related changes in expanded clonotypes. The long-lived group showed more naive CD4+ T cells, fewer expanded clones and increased TCR diversity than the aged group, suggesting age selection.

V is reduced by 11 bases and J by 4 bases, leaving a spacing of 15 bases between them. Inclusive of the bounding cysteine and phenylalanine, the CDR3 is 13 residues long. Of all the DNA, just the CDR3 is kept, 39 bases in frame from base 1. CDR1 and CDR2 were assigned from the germline V gene (reference sequence) as SEHNR and FQNEAQ. Library method: 5' RACE. Sequencing took place on an Illumina HiSeq 2500. A second 7 to 11 cycle PCR used a sample-barcoded 5' primer and a J-beta primer mix. A unique molecular identifier was introduced onto each TCR beta cDNA molecule by a template-switch 5' adaptor carrying 12 random nucleotides. Each sample yielded at least 2.5 million CDR3-containing paired-end reads. All of the RNA was converted into first-strand cDNA using the Mint cDNA synthesis kit, with a TRBC-specific oligonucleotide serving as the primer. Following uracil-DNA glycosylase treatment, all cDNA underwent a first 18-cycle PCR with the universal primers M1SS and BC2_uni_R. In the paper's pipeline: For normalization, 1 million high-quality reads, each with a distinct molecular identifier, were randomly selected from each sample. Instead of being binned into consensus sequences, reads with shared molecular identifiers were discarded. CDR3 identification, clonotype clustering and error correction used MiTCR with a Q25 quality threshold and the strictest error-elimination algorithm. A nonparametric unseen species model using Euler transformation provided a lower-bound estimate of total TCR beta diversity. In-frame beta chains were kept once TCRdb had trimmed the public reads at Q25 with fastp and called clones with MiXCR. Rows with a matching CDR3 protein are joined into one entry that keeps the most common DNA and genes. What appears here as the V and J calls and clone size reflects TCRdb's work, not the paper's. The table for this sample lists about 760,000 distinct CDR3 sequences; around 25% of them were counted only once. The ten largest clones capture 9.4% of the sample.

The donors were some 36 Caucasian individuals from Russia, aged roughly 6 to 90 years, who were systemically healthy. Each donor gave approximately 10 milliliters of peripheral blood, collected into EDTA-treated Vacutainer tubes. Ficoll-Paque density-gradient centrifugation was used to isolate PBMCs, with at least 6.5 million per sample. Total RNA, at least 6 micrograms per sample, was extracted from PBMCs with Trizol reagent. Naive CD45RAhigh/CD27high T cell percentages were measured by flow cytometry on a PBMC aliquot from every donor. These same data were also listed under a study on T cells of mothers and their children. According to the second study: Nine systemically healthy Caucasian individuals, comprising three mothers and their six children, were included as donors. cDNA synthesis used all of the extracted RNA, with around 1.6 ug of RNA in each 15 ul reaction. In the second PCR, the M1S primer added sample barcodes and 2-4 random nucleotides. Over 9.5 million TCR beta CDR3 reads were obtained for each mother, and approximately 3 million reads were obtained for each child. Thymic selection similarly shapes TCR recombination output in related and unrelated pairs, with minor effect from inherited differences. Normalized repertoire overlap in related mother-child pairs was always slightly higher than in unrelated mother-child pairs, but the difference was never significant. Persistent microchimeric T cell clones were not detected, at a sensitivity of around 99 clones per million clonotypes. The study used deep NGS to compare TCR beta repertoires of mothers and children, seeking features distinguishing related mother-child pairs from unrelated individuals. The mean age was around 40 +/- 4 years for the mothers and 11 +/- 4 years for the children. After adapter ligation with NEBNext reagents, the libraries were sequenced on Illumina HiSeq 2000 with 100+100 nt paired-end reads. To avoid cross-contamination, the mother libraries and the child libraries were prepared a month apart and sequenced in separate runs. For each donor, somewhere between roughly 500,000 and 2,100,000 distinct TCR beta clonotypes were identified. Naive TCR beta clonotypes were estimated from low-frequency clonotypes matched to each donor's FACS-determined naive share, without sorting.

This TCR was recovered from a boy aged 5-17 years in good health. The sample was blood. The V and J segments used are TRBV7-9 and TRBJ1-3, and the D gene may be TRBD1, 5 bases matching. The nucleotide sequence is TGTGCCGAGACCGAGGGACGGGGAAACACCATATATTTT. Its protein reads: CAETEGRGNTIYF.